These 30 T cell receptor beta chains were all obtained from the same sample, sequenced in a study of blood T cell repertoires in COVID-19. Clones were sequenced by immunoSEQ multiplex PCR, and TCRdb holds only the in-frame ones, with some missing. Counted here are about 280,000 clones, roughly 89% occurring once; the ten biggest clones make up about 5.7%. Material: PBMCs or T cells enriched from blood (not recorded which). The receptors here all came from a woman in her thirties or forties who had recovered from COVID-19.

CDR3 protein: CASSWDRGGEKLFF. The CDR3 DNA sequence: TGTGCCAGCAGCTGGGACAGGGGAGGTGAAAAACTGTTTTTT. V gene TRBV5-6 combines with J gene TRBJ1-4, with 10 bases lining up with TRBD1. V shed 3 bases, J shed 7 bases, and the junction held 3 bases outside the gene matches. From germline, CDR1 is SGHDT and CDR2 YYEEEE. This CDR3 is 14 amino acids long.

The chain uses TRBV6-2 or TRBV6-3 and TRBJ1-1; 7 nucleotides agree with TRBD1. The CDR3 consists of 13 residues. The V gene end was trimmed by 2 bases and the J gene end by 3 bases; junction bases not matched to a gene: 0. The germline gives CDR1 MNHEY, CDR2 SVGEGT. The CDR3 reads CASSYRGHTEAFF. The CDR3, as DNA: TGTGCCAGCAGTTACAGGGGGCACACTGAAGCTTTCTTT.

V gene TRBV28 combines with J gene TRBJ1-1; D may be TRBD1 (5 bases). Looked up from germline, CDR1 is MDHEN and CDR2 is SYDVKM. Deletions cut 3 bases from V and 7 bases from J, with 15 bases between. This CDR3 has 14 residues. CDR3 coding DNA: TGTGCCAGCAGTTTCTTCCGGGGGATTGGTGAAGCTTTCTTT. Residues: CASSFFRGIGEAFF.

This chain connects TRBV6-5 to TRBJ1-2, with D unresolved. This CDR3 comprises 15 residues. CDR1 and CDR2 from the germline V gene are MNHEY and SVGAGI. The V and J ends lost 7 bases and 8 bases respectively, with 23 bases between them. The DNA for the CDR3 is TGTGCCAGCACCAGGAGGGCCGGACTCAACGAGGGCTACACCTTC. It encodes CASTRRAGLNEGYTF.

The chain combines TRBV4-3 with TRBJ2-1; 10 bases match TRBD2. The length of the CDR3 is 16 residues. The V and J ends lost 0 bases and 8 bases, in that order; junction bases with no gene match: 7. Germline V lookup: CDR1 LGHNA, CDR2 YSLEER. DNA of the CDR3: TGCGCCAGCAGCCAAGATTGGCTAGCGGGAGTAGATGAGCAGTTCTTC. Translating gives CASSQDWLAGVDEQFF.

V is TRBV28 and J is TRBJ1-2; TRBD1 aligns across 9 bases. Germline V lookup: CDR1 MDHEN, CDR2 SYDVKM. Trimming at V came to 5 bases and at J to 2 bases, leaving 6 bases not matched to a gene. This CDR3 has 15 residues. In DNA, the CDR3 is TGTGCCAGCAGTCAAGGGACAGGGTTAAACTATGGCTACACCTTC. Translated: CASSQGTGLNYGYTF.

This rearrangement joins TRBV27 to TRBJ2-7; perhaps TRBD2 as D (5 bases). V was cut by 2 bases and J by 2 bases, with 16 bases left in between. From germline, CDR1 is MNHEY and CDR2 SMNVEV (reference sequence). The CDR3 is 16 residues long. CDR3 nucleotides: TGTGCCAGCAGTTTACCCCGGGATTTATCAACCTACGAGCAGTACTTC. Its protein product is CASSLPRDLSTYEQYF.

V and J are TRBV30 and TRBJ2-1, with D maybe TRBD1 (6 bases). The CDR3 loop spans 13 amino acids. The V and J ends lost 0 bases and 8 bases respectively, with 11 bases between them. Germline-derived CDR1 and CDR2 are GTSNPN and SVGIG (reference sequence). The CDR3 coding sequence is TGTGCCTGGAGTGTACGCAGGGGCCATGAGCAGTTCTTC. Protein product: CAWSVRRGHEQFF. Variable domain in full (rest from reference TRBV30 and TRBJ2-1): SQTIHQWPATLVQPVGSPLSLECTVEGTSNPNLYWYRQAAGRGLQLLFYSVGIGQISSEVPQNLSASRPQDRQFILSSKKLLLSDSGFYLCAWSVRRGHEQFFGPGTRLTVL.

There are a few counts of this clone. This chain connects TRBV28 to TRBJ2-1; 8 bases align to TRBD2. Germline CDR1 and CDR2: MDHEN and SYDVKM. Germline trimming cut 6 bases from V and 5 bases from J; bases unmatched to any gene: 3. The CDR3 spans 13 residues. This CDR3 reads CASRTSVDNEQFF. CDR3 nucleotide sequence: TGTGCCAGCAGGACTAGCGTAGACAATGAGCAGTTCTTC.

The rearrangement joins TRBV4-1 to TRBJ1-4; TRBD1 is a possible D gene (5 bases). V was cut by 1 base and J by 3 bases, with 9 bases left in between. Germline values: CDR1 MGHRA, CDR2 YSYEKL. This CDR3 spans 15 amino acids. The CDR3 bases are TGCGCCAGCAGCCAAGTTGGGGCCCCTAATGAAAAACTGTTTTTT. It yields the protein CASSQVGAPNEKLFF.

V gene TRBV19 combines with J gene TRBJ1-6; no definite D call. Per germline, CDR1 LNHDA and CDR2 SQIVND (reference sequence). This CDR3 is 11 amino acids long. With 9 bases removed from V and 7 bases from J, the gap between germline ends came to 7 bases. CDR3 region: CASGLNSPLHF. In nucleotides, the CDR3 is TGTGCCAGCGGACTGAATTCACCCCTCCACTTT.

The chain uses TRBV6-1 and TRBJ1-5; D is uncertain. The CDR3 contains 15 residues. Between the trimmed V and J ends, which lost 1 base and 6 bases, there was a span of 13 bases. Germline CDR1 and CDR2: MNHNS and SASEGT. The DNA of the CDR3 is TGTGCCAGCAGTGAAGGTTACCGAGGAGGTCAGCCCCAGCATTTT. Translating it yields CASSEGYRGGQPQHF.

V gene TRBV6-2 or TRBV6-3 combines with J gene TRBJ1-6; 7 nucleotides line up with TRBD1. CDR3 length equals 14 residues. V lost 5 bases, J lost 11 bases, and 9 bases stayed unmatched. Germline CDR1 reads MNHEY; CDR2 reads SVGEGT. The CDR3 loop reads CASSTGASTPPLHF. The CDR3 nucleotides read TGTGCCAGCAGTACAGGGGCGTCGACGCCACCCCTCCACTTT.

The CDR3 DNA reads TGTGCCTGGAGTGTACAGTCGGGGGGGACCCAGTACTTC. It codes for CAWSVQSGGTQYF. The chain is built from TRBV30 and TRBJ2-5; 7 positions agree with TRBD2. J gave up 7 bases and V 0 bases, and 5 bases lay outside the gene matches. The CDR3 runs to 13 residues. Germline assignment: CDR1 GTSNPN and CDR2 SVGIG (reference sequence).

The chain couples TRBV7-2 to TRBJ2-7, with a tentative D call TRBD1 (5 bases). Germline assignment: CDR1 SGHTA and CDR2 FQGNSA. Trimming cost V 6 bases and J 1 base, with 16 bases left between them. The CDR3 sequence is 15 residues long. For the CDR3, the DNA is TGTGCCAGCAGGCTGTGGCAGGGCGCGTCCTACGAGCAGTACTTC. Translated: CASRLWQGASYEQYF. The full variable domain, in which reference TRBV7-2 and TRBJ2-7 provide the parts outside the CDR3, is GAGVSQSPSNKVTEKGKDVELRCDPISGHTALYWYRQSLGQGLEFLIYFQGNSAPDKSGLPSDRFSAERTGGSVSTLTIQRTQQEDSAVYLCASRLWQGASYEQYFGPGTRLTVT.

The V and J genes are TRBV7-2 and TRBJ2-7; D perhaps matches TRBD2 (6 bases). Germline CDR1 is SGHTA and CDR2 is FQGNSA. With 1 base removed from V and 7 bases from J, the gap between germline ends came to 20 bases. The CDR3 totals 16 residues. The CDR3 is CASSLEGLRGAKEQYF. The DNA of the CDR3 is TGTGCCAGCAGCTTAGAAGGGTTGCGCGGGGCGAAGGAGCAGTACTTC.

V usage is TRBV6-6 and J usage is TRBJ2-3; perhaps TRBD2 as D (7 bases). V lost 2 bases, J lost 5 bases, and 14 bases lay in between. This CDR3 region has 15 residues. CDR1 and CDR2 from the germline V gene are MNHNY and SVGAGI (reference sequence). CDR3 loop: CASSYLERGGDTQYF. DNA of the CDR3: TGTGCCAGCAGTTACCTTGAAAGGGGGGGAGATACGCAGTATTTT.

V is TRBV28 and J is TRBJ1-2, with D perhaps TRBD1 (6 bases). The V end lost 2 bases, the J end lost 10 bases, and 20 bases lay between the germline ends. From germline, CDR1 is MDHEN and CDR2 SYDVKM. CDR3 size: 15 residues. As DNA, the CDR3 is TGTGCCAGCAGTTTAGGGGCCAGGGGTCTAGGTGTCTACACCTTC. This encodes CASSLGARGLGVYTF.

As concerns this clone: No conserved phenylalanine or tryptophan is present at the end of the CDR3, so a read error is the likely explanation. The DNA is left out, because the CDR3 cannot be placed on it with certainty; the CDR3 is given as TCRdb lists it. The chain combines TRBV20-1 with TRBJ2-3; the table's D call of TRBD2 was not tested on the DNA. The CDR3 sequence runs 11 residues, both termini included. Germline V gene lookup returns CDR1 DFQATT and CDR2 SNEGSKA (reference sequence). The CDR3 region is CSARARGRLAT.

The rearrangement uses TRBV5-1 and TRBJ2-1; 7 bases fit TRBD1. The CDR3 is 16 residues long. The junction had 7 bases not matched to a gene; V was cut back by 4 bases and J by 0 bases. Germline V gives CDR1 SGHRS, CDR2 YFSETQ. Written as DNA, the CDR3 is TGCGCCAGCAGCGCTAGGGGGCCCAGCTCCTACAATGAGCAGTTCTTC. The encoded protein is CASSARGPSSYNEQFF.

On this clone: At one of its ends the junction is not consistent with the germline gene, which may arise from a read error. The chain recombines TRBV27 with TRBJ1-4; the match to TRBD1 covers 7 bases. CDR3 length: 16 amino acids. Per the germline V gene, CDR1 is MNHEY and CDR2 is SMNVEV (reference sequence). The CDR3 loop is CTSSSGRGATNEKLFF. The CDR3 DNA reads TGTACCAGCAGTTCGGGCAGGGGGGCAACTAATGAAAAACTGTTTTTT.

This rearrangement joins TRBV7-9 to TRBJ2-1, with D perhaps matching TRBD2 (6 bases). The V gene lost 5 bases and the J gene lost 6 bases, with 17 bases spanning the gap. The germline V gene encodes CDR1 SEHNR and CDR2 FQNEAQ (reference sequence). The CDR3 totals 15 residues. CDR3 residues: CASSRGDFLFNEQFF. The CDR3 coding sequence is TGTGCCAGCAGCCGCGGGGACTTCCTTTTCAATGAGCAGTTCTTC. The whole variable domain, remainder taken from reference TRBV7-9 and TRBJ2-1, is DTGVSQNPRHKITKRGQNVTFRCDPISEHNRLYWYRQTLGQGPEFLTYFQNEAQLEKSRLLSDRFSAERPKGSFSTLEIQRTEQGDSAMYLCASSRGDFLFNEQFFGPGTRLTVL.

The chain carries TRBV27 and TRBJ2-1; D is possibly TRBD1 (5 bases). CDR3 length: 20 amino acids. Germline CDR1 reads MNHEY; CDR2 reads SMNVEV (reference sequence). Trimming removed 7 bases from V and 1 base from J, with 29 bases in between. This chain's CDR3 is CASTPPWGDLTSASYNEQFF. The CDR3 nucleotides read TGTGCCAGCACCCCCCCTTGGGGCGACTTAACTTCAGCATCCTACAATGAGCAGTTCTTC.

The rearrangement joins TRBV15 to TRBJ1-3; D is unclear. V was trimmed by 0 bases and J by 9 bases, leaving 15 bases between them. Germline-derived CDR1 and CDR2 are LNHNV and YYDKDF (reference sequence). This CDR3 region has 15 residues. The CDR3 loop reads CATSREYESRGTIYF. Written as DNA, the CDR3 is TGTGCCACCAGCAGAGAATATGAATCGCGCGGCACCATATATTTT.

V gene TRBV14 combines with J gene TRBJ1-6; D uncertain. The length of the CDR3 is 13 residues. V was shortened by 4 bases and J by 9 bases, with 10 bases between the two germline ends. Germline assignment: CDR1 SGHDN and CDR2 FVKESK. The CDR3 is CASSPTLISPLHF. The CDR3 DNA reads as TGTGCCAGCAGCCCCACTCTTATTTCACCCCTCCACTTT.

With regard to this clone: A junction end diverges from the germline sequence, so it may reflect a read error. The CDR3 DNA sequence: TGTGCTAGCAGCTTAGCGGCGGGACAGACCTACGAGCAGTACTTC. Amino acid sequence: CASSLAAGQTYEQYF. The V and J genes are TRBV7-7 and TRBJ2-7; tentative D call: TRBD1 (7 bases). CDR1 and CDR2 (germline): SSHAT, FNYEAQ (reference sequence). The CDR3 has 15 residues.

This clone was seen once. The CDR3 DNA is TGTGCCAGCAGCTTAGCGGGCAGGGCCACTGAAGCTTTCTTT. Amino acids: CASSLAGRATEAFF. This chain links TRBV7-9 with TRBJ1-1; a possible D gene is TRBD1 (5 bases). The CDR3 loop spans 14 amino acids. CDR1 and CDR2 (germline): SEHNR, FQNEAQ (reference sequence). Between the trimmed V and J ends, which lost 0 bases and 4 bases, there was a span of 9 bases.

V is TRBV29-1 and J is TRBJ2-1; 10 bases agree with TRBD2. CDR3 length: 14 residues. V dropped 7 bases and J dropped 3; count of bases not matched to a gene: 6. In germline, CDR1 is SQVTM, CDR2 ANQGSEA. DNA of the CDR3: TGCAGCGGGGGTCTAGCGGGAGTCTACAATGAGCAGTTCTTC. Its translation: CSGGLAGVYNEQFF.

The count of this clone is one. The chain couples TRBV6-2 or TRBV6-3 to TRBJ1-4; 9 positions match TRBD1. Per germline, CDR1 MNHEY and CDR2 SVGEGT. The CDR3 runs to 15 residues. V shed 5 bases, J shed 8 bases, and the junction held 9 bases outside the gene matches. The CDR3 here is CASSPRQGDGEKLFF. As DNA, the CDR3 is TGTGCCAGCAGTCCGAGACAGGGGGATGGCGAAAAACTGTTTTTT.

The chain is built from TRBV4-3 and TRBJ2-3, with D unresolved. Between the trimmed V and J ends, which lost 0 bases and 5 bases, there was a span of 3 bases. The CDR3 extends over 12 amino acids. Per the germline V gene, CDR1 is LGHNA and CDR2 is YSLEER. CDR3 DNA: TGCGCCAGCAGCCAAGATCGAGATACGCAGTATTTT. This sequence encodes CASSQDRDTQYF.